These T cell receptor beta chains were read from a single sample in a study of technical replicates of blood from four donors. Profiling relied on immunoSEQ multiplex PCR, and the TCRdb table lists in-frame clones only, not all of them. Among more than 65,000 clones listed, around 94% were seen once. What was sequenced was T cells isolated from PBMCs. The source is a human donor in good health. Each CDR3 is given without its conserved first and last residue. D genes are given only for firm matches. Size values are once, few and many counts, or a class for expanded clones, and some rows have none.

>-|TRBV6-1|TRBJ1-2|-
ASRSGGNLYGYT
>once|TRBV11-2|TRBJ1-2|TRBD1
ASSLDTQGADGYT
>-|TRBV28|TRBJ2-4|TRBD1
ASSLPGTGGDIQY
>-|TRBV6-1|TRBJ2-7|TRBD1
ASSPRQGGEYEQY
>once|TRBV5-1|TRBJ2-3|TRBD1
ASRLRDREKGDTQY
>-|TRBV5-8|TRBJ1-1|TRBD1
ASSSDADRANTEAF
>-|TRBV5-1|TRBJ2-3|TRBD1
ASSKQTGAGTDTQY
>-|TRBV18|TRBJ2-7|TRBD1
ASSPPGQGALREQY
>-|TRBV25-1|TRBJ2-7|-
ASSGPIFYEQY
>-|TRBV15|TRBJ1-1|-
ATKTGLSTEAF
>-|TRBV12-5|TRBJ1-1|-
ASGLEKKGQLMNTEAF
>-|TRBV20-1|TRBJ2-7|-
SASEGYEQY
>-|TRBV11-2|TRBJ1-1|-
ASSLGRGGKNTEAF
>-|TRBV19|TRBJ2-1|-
ASSPIYSYNEQF
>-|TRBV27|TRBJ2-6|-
ASSLSRLIQGTSSGANVLT
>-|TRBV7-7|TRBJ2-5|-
ASSLSQGAVETQY
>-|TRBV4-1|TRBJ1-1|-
ASSRTGQNTEAF
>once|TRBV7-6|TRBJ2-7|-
ASSLGPGTQYEQY